The clone carrying this T cell receptor (beta chain) was picked up many times. This specimen comes from a study of T cells in Graves' hyperthyroidism and ophthalmopathy. The CDR3 length is 13 residues. CDR1 is WSHSY, CDR2 SAAADI, per germline. Trimming removed 10 bases at V and 2 bases at J, with 12 bases between. Pregnant or lactating patients were excluded, as were those with uncontrolled infection or other autoimmune disease. Fresh peripheral blood, approximately 9.7 ml, was the source of the PBMCs. Amplification yielded TCR beta CDR3 regions, with RNA transcripts as the source. HTBI primers were used for first-round RT-PCR of the TCR CDR3. Each CDR3 protein is one row after TCRdb ran MiXCR on the multiplex PCR reads. This repertoire shows about 840,000 distinct CDR3 sequences, 38% found once; its top ten account for over 8%.

The sequence derives from a man younger than 35 with Graves' hyperthyroidism. The chain has TRBV10-2 and TRBJ1-5, with D perhaps matching TRBD1 (6 bases). The sample comprised blood. The CDR3 here is CATADSGNQPQHF. In DNA form, the CDR3 reads TGCGCCACCGCGGACAGCGGCAATCAGCCCCAGCATTTT.